Listed here are 3 T cell receptor beta chains from one sample, sequenced in a study of blood T cells in healthy people across ages. Using a J-beta primer mix together with a sample-barcoded 5' primer, a second PCR was run for roughly 7 to 11 cycles. TCRdb analysed the 5' RACE reads with MiXCR anew, one entry per CDR3 protein. The repertoire includes about 1.1 million distinct CDR3 sequences, 35% to 40% of them detected once, and less than 15% sits in the top ten. Sequences were obtained from blood. The receptors shown here come from a man between 18 and 29 years old in good health.

This chain joins TRBV7-9 and TRBJ1-1; 7 bases agree with TRBD1. The CDR3 has 16 amino acids. Germline lookup yields CDR1 SEHNR and CDR2 FQNEAQ (reference sequence). The junction had 15 bases not matched to a gene; V was cut back by 5 bases and J by 6 bases. CDR3 nucleotide sequence: TGTGCCAGCAGCCTCCGGGACAGCGTTCACACCGCTGAAGCTTTCTTT. This encodes CASSLRDSVHTAEAFF. Combining the CDR3 with reference TRBV7-9 and TRBJ1-1 gives the whole variable domain DTGVSQNPRHKITKRGQNVTFRCDPISEHNRLYWYRQTLGQGPEFLTYFQNEAQLEKSRLLSDRFSAERPKGSFSTLEIQRTEQGDSAMYLCASSLRDSVHTAEAFFGQGTRLTVV.

CDR3 sequence reads: CASSPRGSGDNEQYF. DNA for the CDR3: TGTGCCAGCAGCCCTAGGGGTTCGGGCGACAATGAGCAGTACTTC. The chain links TRBV7-9 to TRBJ2-1, with D maybe TRBD1 (5 bases). TRBJ2-7 matches the DNA end more closely, so the J call is doubtful. The CDR3 contains 15 residues. CDR1 SEHNR and CDR2 FQNEAQ come from the germline V gene (reference sequence).

The V and J genes are TRBV4-2 and TRBJ1-1; D is uncertain. V lost 3 bases to trimming and J lost 6 bases, with 14 bases between them. CDR1 LGHNA and CDR2 YNFKEQ come from the germline V gene. There are 14 residues in the CDR3. CDR3 residues: CASSHSGGLAEAFF. The CDR3 DNA reads TGTGCCAGCAGCCATAGCGGAGGGCTCGCTGAAGCTTTCTTT.